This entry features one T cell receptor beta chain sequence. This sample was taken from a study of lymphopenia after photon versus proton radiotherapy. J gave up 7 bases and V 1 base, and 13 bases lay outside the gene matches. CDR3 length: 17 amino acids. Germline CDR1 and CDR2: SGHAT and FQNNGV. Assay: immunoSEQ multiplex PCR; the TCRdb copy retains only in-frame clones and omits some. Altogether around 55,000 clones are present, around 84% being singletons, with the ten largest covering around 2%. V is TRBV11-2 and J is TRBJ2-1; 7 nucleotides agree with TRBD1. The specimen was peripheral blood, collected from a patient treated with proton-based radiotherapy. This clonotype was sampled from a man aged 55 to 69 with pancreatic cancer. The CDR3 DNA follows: TGTGCCAGCAGCTTAGCCCCGGTACAGGGGTTCGGAAATGAGCAGTTCTTC. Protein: CASSLAPVQGFGNEQFF.